These 12 T cell receptor beta chains came from one sample sequenced in a study of blood T cell repertoires in COVID-19 (TCRdb year 2020). The library was obtained by the immunoSEQ multiplex PCR assay. Entries here come from immuneACCESS through TCRdb and include only in-frame sequences with V and J called. Some clones fail to appear in such tables; in the studies checked, an unresolved V gene covers under half of the shortfall, and the cause of the remainder is unknown. This sample comprises nearly 400,000 clones, around 92% of them detected only once. The leading ten clones occupy 1.5% to 2% of the sample. Sequenced material: PBMCs or T cells enriched from blood (not recorded which). The receptors derive from a woman aged 25 to 39 who had recovered from COVID-19.

The chain carries TRBV19 and TRBJ1-2; no clear D gene. There are 11 residues in the CDR3. The germline V gene encodes CDR1 LNHDA and CDR2 SQIVND (reference sequence). The ends were cut back, 9 bases at V and 7 bases at J, with 12 bases in the middle. CDR3 in DNA: TGTGCCAGCAGAAGAGGGTTTGGCTACACCTTC. This codes for CASRRGFGYTF.

This clone has more than one count but fewer than ten. The CDR3 nucleotides read TGTGCCAGCAGTGAAGCGTCGGGAGGACCTTCAGATGAGCAGTTCTTC. This codes for CASSEASGGPSDEQFF. The chain combines TRBV6-1 with TRBJ2-1; TRBD2 agrees at 7 bases. J was trimmed by 8 bases and V by 0 bases; bases with no gene match: 10. This CDR3 spans 16 amino acids. The germline gives CDR1 MNHNS, CDR2 SASEGT.

The CDR3 here is CASSPESGTGYPTYNEQFF. The DNA for the CDR3 is TGTGCCAGCTCACCCGAGTCCGGGACAGGATACCCTACATACAATGAGCAGTTCTTC. This sequence joins TRBV18 and TRBJ2-1, with 8 bases fitting TRBD1. J gave up 4 bases and V 3 bases, and 17 bases lay outside the gene matches. Per the germline V gene, CDR1 is KGHSH and CDR2 is LQKENI. The CDR3 spans 19 residues.

The genes are TRBV7-9 and TRBJ1-1; 8 nucleotides line up with TRBD1. CDR1 and CDR2 (germline): SEHNR, FQNEAQ (reference sequence). Trimming took 3 bases from V and 1 from J; bases not matched to a gene: 7. CDR3 length: 16 residues. The CDR3: CASSFARGRGNTEAFF. CDR3 nucleotides: TGTGCCAGCAGCTTTGCCAGGGGGCGTGGGAACACTGAAGCTTTCTTT.

The chain uses TRBV19 and TRBJ1-2; D is unresolved. This CDR3 is built from 10 residues. Trimming removed 10 bases at V and 8 bases at J, with 11 bases between. Germline loops: CDR1 LNHDA, CDR2 SQIVND (reference sequence). CDR3 residues: CATGFEGYTF. Here the CDR3 DNA reads TGTGCCACAGGCTTCGAGGGCTACACCTTC.

The CDR3 nucleotides read TGTGCCAGCAGCAAAGGGGGAACAGGGTCCAACGAGCAGTACTTC. Translating it yields CASSKGGTGSNEQYF. The chain joins TRBV21-1 to TRBJ2-7; no check of the table's D call, TRBD1, against the DNA was made. TRBV21-1 is a listed pseudogene. The CDR3 spans 15 residues.

The chain has TRBV20-1 and TRBJ2-7; a possible D gene is TRBD2 (5 bases). Trimming left V 5 bases short and J 9 bases short, with 14 bases between. The CDR3 spans 11 residues. The germline V gene has CDR1 DFQATT and CDR2 SNEGSKA (reference sequence). CDR3 amino acids: CSAASSAGQYF. As DNA, the CDR3 is TGCAGTGCTGCCTCCTCGGCGGGGCAGTACTTC.

The J gene is TRBJ2-7, the V gene TRBV6-5, with a tentative D call TRBD2 (7 bases). V was clipped by 5 bases and J by 0 bases, with 11 bases between them. Germline V gene lookup returns CDR1 MNHEY and CDR2 SVGAGI. CDR3 length equals 14 residues. CDR3 in amino acids: CASSSRGGSYEQYF. CDR3 in DNA: TGTGCCAGCAGTAGTAGGGGGGGCTCCTACGAGCAGTACTTC.

The chain uses TRBV5-1 and TRBJ2-7; 9 bases agree with TRBD1. This CDR3 spans 12 amino acids. V gave up 4 bases and J gave up 11 bases; unmatched junction bases: 7. Germline CDR1 and CDR2: SGHRS and YFSETQ. The CDR3 region is CASSRDRAVKYF. In nucleotides, the CDR3 is TGCGCCAGCAGCCGGGACAGGGCGGTGAAGTACTTC.

V usage is TRBV7-7 and J usage is TRBJ2-5; D remains unclear. V was cut by 1 base and J by 4 bases, with 7 bases left in between. Per the germline V gene, CDR1 is SSHAT and CDR2 is FNYEAQ (reference sequence). This CDR3 has 13 residues. CDR3 DNA: TGTGCCAGCAGCTTAGACCTCGGAGAGACCCAGTACTTC. Translating it yields CASSLDLGETQYF.

This chain uses TRBV7-8 with TRBJ2-1; 9 bases fit TRBD2. The junction had 19 bases not matched to a gene; V was cut back by 2 bases and J by 5 bases. Germline CDR1 reads SGHVS; CDR2 reads FQNEAQ. This CDR3 is built from 20 residues. The CDR3 DNA follows: TGTGCCAGCAGCTTAAGCCCCCTCGGTGCGGGAGGGCCTAGGAACAATGAGCAGTTCTTC. Encoded protein: CASSLSPLGAGGPRNNEQFF.

As for this clone: The DNA is omitted, as the CDR3 cannot be located on it reliably, and the CDR3 follows TCRdb's listing. V gene TRBV28 combines with J gene TRBJ1-1; the table assigns TRBD1, which was not confirmed against the DNA. Germline CDR1 and CDR2: MDHEN and SYDVKM. The CDR3 spans 15 amino acids, including both terminal residues. The CDR3 protein is CASSSSGQGGTEAFF.